These T cell receptor beta chains were read from a single sample in a study of beta chain features in type 1 diabetes. This table comes from immunoSEQ multiplex PCR, and its TCRdb copy is limited to in-frame clones, with some not included. The repertoire holds roughly 160,000 clones, with less than 9.5% as singletons. Sequencing was carried out using central memory CD4+ T cells from blood. The receptor source for this set is a woman aged 40 to 55 with type 1 diabetes. Both conserved end residues are part of each CDR3. Each record gives: V gene, clone size, J gene, D gene, CDR3 protein, CDR3 DNA. The D gene is left open where the match is weak. Not every row has a clone size; where given, it reads once, few, many or a size class.

TRBV10-3	few	TRBJ2-3	.	CAISDSRDTDTQYF	TGTGCCATCAGTGATTCCAGGGATACAGATACGCAGTATTTT
TRBV28	.	TRBJ1-6	TRBD1	CASSLSRTGPSNSPLHF	TGTGCCAGCAGTCTCTCCCGGACAGGTCCCTCAAATTCACCCCTCCACTTT
TRBV4-3	few	TRBJ2-1	TRBD1	CASSLGATGGQVGEQFF	TGCGCCAGCAGCCTCGGGGCGACAGGGGGCCAGGTCGGTGAGCAGTTCTTC
TRBV30	few	TRBJ1-5	.	CAWSVQGRGNQPQHF	TGTGCCTGGAGTGTCCAGGGAAGAGGCAATCAGCCCCAGCATTTT
TRBV6-6	few	TRBJ2-5	TRBD1	CASSYKGQGETQYF	TGTGCCAGCAGTTACAAGGGACAGGGGGAGACCCAGTACTTC
TRBV28	.	TRBJ1-1	.	CASSRGQFEAFF	TGTGCCAGCAGCCGCGGACAGTTTGAAGCTTTCTTT
TRBV19	few	TRBJ2-5	TRBD1	CASSKGGLEETQYF	TGTGCCAGTAGTAAAGGGGGCCTGGAAGAGACCCAGTACTTC
TRBV19	.	TRBJ2-6	.	CASTAPPGAGANVLTF	TGTGCCAGTACCGCCCCCCCGGGGGCTGGGGCCAACGTCCTGACTTTC
TRBV7-2	.	TRBJ1-1	.	CASSLNRLNTEAFF	TGTGCCAGCAGCTTAAACAGGTTGAACACTGAAGCTTTCTTT
TRBV7-3	.	TRBJ2-5	TRBD2	CASSTGLAGETQYF	TGTGCCAGCAGCACGGGACTAGCGGGAGAGACCCAGTACTTC
TRBV5-1	few	TRBJ2-1	TRBD2	CASSSLAGGYNEQFF	TGCGCCAGCAGCTCTCTCGCGGGAGGGTACAATGAGCAGTTCTTC
TRBV25-1	few	TRBJ2-1	.	CASSESGQYNEQFF	TGTGCCAGCAGTGAATCGGGTCAGTACAATGAGCAGTTCTTC
TRBV9	few	TRBJ2-5	.	CASSVSGVGQETQYF	TGTGCCAGCAGCGTTTCAGGGGTCGGGCAAGAGACCCAGTACTTC
TRBV18	few	TRBJ2-1	.	CASSPLLYNEQFF	TGTGCCAGCTCACCGTTGTTATACAATGAGCAGTTCTTC
TRBV7-6	few	TRBJ1-5	.	CASSFSGQPQHF	TGTGCCAGCAGCTTCTCGGGGCAGCCCCAGCATTTT
TRBV13	.	TRBJ2-2	TRBD1	CASSQGDRLNTGELFF	TGTGCCAGCAGCCAAGGGGACAGGTTGAACACCGGGGAGCTGTTTTTT
TRBV6-5	few	TRBJ1-2	.	CASSLKEGWSRYTF	TGTGCCAGCAGTTTGAAGGAGGGTTGGTCTCGCTACACCTTC
TRBV7-6	.	TRBJ2-3	.	CASSPTARTSTDTQYF	TGTGCCAGCAGCCCCACTGCGCGAACTAGCACAGATACGCAGTATTTT
TRBV19	.	TRBJ2-4	.	CASSMGGRLAKNIQYF	TGTGCCAGTAGTATGGGTGGAAGACTAGCCAAAAACATTCAGTACTTC
TRBV11-2	many	TRBJ2-7	TRBD1	CASSLAVGTGAYEQYF	TGTGCCAGCAGCTTAGCCGTGGGGACAGGGGCTTACGAGCAGTACTTC
TRBV19	few	TRBJ2-5	TRBD1	CASSRTGNGETQYF	TGTGCCAGTTCCAGGACAGGGAATGGAGAGACCCAGTACTTC
TRBV27	many	TRBJ2-2	.	CASSSDMAGELFF	TGTGCCAGCAGTTCCGACATGGCCGGGGAGCTGTTTTTT
TRBV20-1	.	TRBJ1-1	.	CSATRDAEAFF	TGCAGTGCTACCAGGGATGCCGAAGCTTTCTTT
TRBV13	.	TRBJ1-1	.	CASSLGGGRPEAFF	TGTGCCAGCAGCTTAGGGGGAGGGAGGCCTGAAGCTTTCTTT
TRBV10-3	.	TRBJ1-3	.	CAVSASVTSGNTIYF	TGTGCTGTCTCCGCCTCGGTCACTAGTGGAAACACCATATATTTT
TRBV6-6	.	TRBJ1-5	.	CASSYSEDQPQHF	TGTGCCAGCAGTTACTCGGAGGATCAGCCCCAGCATTTT
TRBV27	.	TRBJ2-7	TRBD1	CASTPRKGQGYEQYF	TGTGCCAGCACCCCCAGGAAGGGACAGGGCTACGAGCAGTACTTC
TRBV4-1	.	TRBJ1-5	.	CASSQAPYRSEAQPQHF	TGCGCCAGCAGCCAAGCCCCTTACAGGTCTGAGGCTCAGCCCCAGCATTTT
TRBV7-8	few	TRBJ1-3	.	CASSFRVSGNTIYF	TGTGCCAGCAGCTTCAGGGTCTCTGGAAACACCATATATTTT
TRBV9	few	TRBJ2-3	.	CASSVGSGGLDTQYF	TGTGCCAGCAGCGTAGGGTCAGGGGGACTAGATACGCAGTATTTT
TRBV2	.	TRBJ2-1	.	CASEAGGGTGLSNEQFF	TGTGCCAGCGAGGCGGGGGGAGGGACAGGGTTAAGCAATGAGCAGTTCTTC
TRBV6-5	.	TRBJ2-7	TRBD1	CASEDTGAGPGEQYF	TGTGCCAGCGAGGACACAGGGGCAGGGCCGGGAGAGCAGTACTTC
TRBV19	once	TRBJ2-7	.	CASSLDPGVHSYEQYF	TGTGCCAGTAGTTTGGACCCAGGGGTTCACTCCTACGAGCAGTACTTC
TRBV28	few	TRBJ1-2	.	CASSSAGVDHYGYTF	TGTGCCAGCAGTTCCGCAGGGGTTGATCACTATGGCTACACCTTC
TRBV5-1	few	TRBJ2-7	TRBD2	CASSLDAGTGGYEQYF	TGCGCCAGCAGCTTGGATGCCGGGACGGGGGGCTACGAGCAGTACTTC
TRBV18	.	TRBJ1-5	.	CASSSYQQPQHF	TGTGCCAGCTCATCGTATCAGCAGCCCCAGCATTTT